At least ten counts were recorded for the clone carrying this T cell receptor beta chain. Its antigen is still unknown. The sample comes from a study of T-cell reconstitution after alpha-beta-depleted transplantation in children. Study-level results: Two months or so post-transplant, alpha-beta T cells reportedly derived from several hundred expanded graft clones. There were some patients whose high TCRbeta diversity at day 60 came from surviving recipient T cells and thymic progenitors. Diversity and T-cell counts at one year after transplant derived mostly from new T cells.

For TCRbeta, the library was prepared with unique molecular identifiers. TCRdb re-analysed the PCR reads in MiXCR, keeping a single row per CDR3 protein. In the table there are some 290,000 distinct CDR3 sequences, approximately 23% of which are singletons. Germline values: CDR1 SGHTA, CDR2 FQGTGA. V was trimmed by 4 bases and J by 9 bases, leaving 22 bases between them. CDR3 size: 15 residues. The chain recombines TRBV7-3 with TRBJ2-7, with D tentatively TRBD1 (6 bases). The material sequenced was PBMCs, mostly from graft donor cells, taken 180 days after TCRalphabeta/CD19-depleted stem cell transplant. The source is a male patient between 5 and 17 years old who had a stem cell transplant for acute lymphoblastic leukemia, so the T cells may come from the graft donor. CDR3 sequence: CASSSPGTSIRRQYF. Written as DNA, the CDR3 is TGTGCCAGCAGCTCCCCCGGGACATCCATCCGCAGGCAGTACTTC. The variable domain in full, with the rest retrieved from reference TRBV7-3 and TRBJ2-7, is GAGVSQTPSNKVTEKGKYVELRCDPISGHTALYWYRQSLGQGPEFLIYFQGTGAADDSGLPNDRFFAVRPEGSVSTLKIQRTERGDSAVYLCASSSPGTSIRRQYFGPGTRLTVT.